Listed here are 17 T cell receptor beta chains from one sample, sequenced in a study of T cells in women clearing cervical HPV infection. Generated by immunoSEQ multiplex PCR, the TCRdb table keeps only in-frame clones and is missing some. In all, the sample yields around 23,000 clones. The sample comprised blood buffy coat. The source is a woman aged 18-70 years with a cervical HPV16 infection that either progressed to CIN3+ or cleared (not recorded which).

Details on this clone: The read terminates 3 residues ahead of where the CDR3 ends, so the germline J gene completes it. This rearrangement joins TRBV6-1 to TRBJ1-1; D unresolved. The germline gives CDR1 MNHNS, CDR2 SASEGT. CDR3 size: 14 residues. V was pared by 2 bases and J by 5 bases, with 12 bases between. CDR3 DNA, as far as it was read: TGTGCCAGCAGTGAAATAAGGGTACGGACTGAA. Amino acids: CASSEIRVRTE. The whole CDR3 protein is CASSEIRVRTEAFF.

A remark on this clone: The sequenced fragment ends 3 residues before the CDR3 boundary, so the rest is inferred from the germline J gene. The chain carries TRBV19 and TRBJ2-2, with TRBD2 identical over 7 bases. Germline V lookup: CDR1 LNHDA, CDR2 SQIVND (reference sequence). This CDR3 spans 14 amino acids. Trimming took 6 bases from V and 2 from J; bases not matched to a gene: 3. This CDR3 reads CASRASGNTGELFF. The CDR3 DNA, read in part, is TGTGCCAGTAGGGCTAGCGGCAACACCGGGGAG.

A note on this clone: The CDR3 end lies 3 residues beyond the end of the read and is filled in from the germline J gene. The chain carries TRBV29-1 and TRBJ1-2, with 8 bases identical to TRBD1. V trimming: 5 bases; J trimming: 6 bases; junction bases outside the gene matches: 20. In germline, CDR1 is SQVTM, CDR2 ANQGSEA. CDR3 size: 17 residues. CDR3 loop: CSVPASGTGVAVDGYTF. The sequenced part of the CDR3 DNA is TGCAGCGTTCCCGCCTCAGGGACAGGCGTCGCTGTAGATGGC.

For this clone: With the read ending 3 residues before the CDR3 end, the germline J gene is used to fill in that end. The chain couples TRBV10-3 to TRBJ2-1; 7 nucleotides match TRBD2. V lost 7 bases to trimming and J lost 1 base; unmatched junction nucleotides: 4. The CDR3 covers 14 residues. CDR1 ENHRY and CDR2 SYGVKD come from the germline V gene. The CDR3 protein is CAITAGVSYNEQFF. CDR3 bases read: TGTGCCATCACTGCGGGAGTGTCCTACAATGAG.

Remarks on this clone: The observed sequence ends 3 residues before the CDR3 terminus, with the missing tail filled in from the germline J gene. The V call is TRBV10-1, the J call TRBJ2-3, with D possibly being TRBD1 (5 bases). Germline V gene sequence: CDR1 WNHNN, CDR2 SYGVQD (reference sequence). The CDR3 is 13 amino acids. Deletions cut 6 bases from V and 1 base from J, with 8 bases between. This chain's CDR3 is CASSRVGTDTQYF. The sequenced part of the CDR3 DNA is TGCGCCAGCAGCAGGGTAGGCACAGATACG.

With respect to this clone: The CDR3 end is not reached by the read, which stops 3 residues before it; the germline J gene fills it in. The chain links TRBV7-3 to TRBJ1-6; 7 bases are shared with TRBD1. The CDR3 loop spans 15 amino acids. V lost 1 base to trimming and J lost 8 bases; unmatched junction nucleotides: 5. Germline lookup yields CDR1 SGHTA and CDR2 FQGTGA. The part of the CDR3 DNA that was read is TGTGCCAGCAGCTTAAAAGCAGGGGGATATTCACCC. Translated, it gives CASSLKAGGYSP. In full, the CDR3 is CASSLKAGGYSPLHF.

A remark on this clone: The missing CDR3 end, 3 residues past where the read stops, is filled in from the germline J gene. The chain is built from TRBV7-9 and TRBJ2-3; possibly TRBD1 for D (6 bases). CDR1 is SEHNR and CDR2 is FQNEAQ in the germline V gene (reference sequence). The CDR3 is 14 amino acids. Trimming removed 1 base at V and 2 bases at J, with 7 bases between. The CDR3 reads CASSLDRVTDTQYF. The sequenced part of the CDR3 DNA is TGTGCCAGCAGCTTAGACAGGGTCACAGATACG.

As concerns this clone: At one boundary the junction diverges from the germline segment, which might be a read error. The CDR3 goes on 3 residues after the read ends, and that part is filled in from the germline J gene. Distinct nucleotide sequences in the sample also encode this CDR3. The V call is TRBV13, the J call TRBJ2-2; 9 positions agree with TRBD1. Germline CDR1 reads PRHDT; CDR2 reads FYEKMQ (reference sequence). This CDR3 contains 20 residues. The CDR3 spells CASSLGSRDRGEGNTGELFF. CDR3 DNA (partial): TGTGCCAGTAGCTTAGGATCCCGAGACAGGGGGGAAGGGAACACCGGGGAG.

About this clone: The DNA ends 3 residues before the CDR3 does, and the rest of the CDR3 is filled in from the germline J gene. The chain combines TRBV18 with TRBJ1-1, with TRBD1 identical over 7 bases. Germline V lookup: CDR1 KGHSH, CDR2 LQKENI. The CDR3 consists of 16 residues. The CDR3 sequence is CASSPAAGQIRETAFF. CDR3 DNA, as far as it was read: TGTGCCAGCTCACCGGCCGCGGGACAGATTAGAGAGACA.

Note on this clone: The sequence runs out 3 residues before the end of the CDR3; the remainder is reconstructed from the germline J gene. The chain couples TRBV20-1 to TRBJ1-1, with a possible D match to TRBD1 (5 bases). The V end lost 5 bases, the J end lost 5 bases, and 15 bases lay between the germline ends. The germline V gene has CDR1 DFQATT and CDR2 SNEGSKA (reference sequence). The CDR3 contains 13 residues. CDR3 in amino acids: CSALVAAGTEAFF. The sequenced part of the CDR3 DNA is TGCAGTGCTCTGGTCGCGGCAGGGACTGAA.

On this clone: The read ends 3 residues before the CDR3 terminus; that terminus is restored from the germline J gene. The V call is TRBV29-1, the J call TRBJ2-7; weak D call: TRBD2 (5 bases). This CDR3 region has 14 residues. Per germline, CDR1 SQVTM and CDR2 ANQGSEA. V was shortened by 5 bases and J by 0 bases, with 14 bases between the two germline ends. The sequenced CDR3 bases are TGCAGCGTTATGGCGAGGGTAAGCTCCTACGAG. Translated: CSVMARVSSYE. The CDR3 reads in full as CSVMARVSSYEQYF.

The CDR3 bases that were read are TGCAGTGCTAGTGAAACCGGGACTAGCATTACAGATACG. Translated: CSASETGTSITDT. In full, the CDR3 reads CSASETGTSITDTQYF. The chain links TRBV20-1 to TRBJ2-3; TRBD2 matches at 9 bases. The sequence runs out 3 residues before the end of the CDR3; the remainder is reconstructed from the germline J gene. In germline, CDR1 is DFQATT, CDR2 SNEGSKA (reference sequence). The CDR3 extends over 16 amino acids. V lost 3 bases, J lost 3 bases, and 10 bases stayed unmatched.

Remarks on this clone: The read ends 3 residues before the CDR3 terminus; that terminus is restored from the germline J gene. J is TRBJ1-2 and V is TRBV2, with 10 bases lining up with TRBD1. V shed 4 bases, J shed 2 bases, and the junction held 4 bases outside the gene matches. The length of the CDR3 is 15 residues. Germline loops: CDR1 SNHLY, CDR2 FYNNEI. The chain's CDR3 is CASSVKTGGNYGYTF. The DNA read from the CDR3 is TGTGCCAGCAGTGTGAAGACAGGGGGCAACTATGGC.

This clone ranks as medium-sized in terms of frequency. The CDR3 end falls 3 residues outside the read, so it is completed with the germline J gene. V gene TRBV19 combines with J gene TRBJ1-1; D might be TRBD1 (6 bases). The germline CDR1 and CDR2 sequences are LNHDA and SQIVND (reference sequence). The CDR3 length is 13 residues. The CDR3 DNA, read in part, is TGTGCCAGTAGTATATACAGGGCGGGCGAA. This gives the protein CASSIYRAGE. From start to end, the CDR3 is CASSIYRAGEAFF.

The CDR3 loop reads CASSQLLGLAGGLNEQFF. The covered CDR3 bases are TGTGCCAGCAGCCAACTACTAGGACTAGCGGGAGGCCTTAATGAG. This chain connects TRBV14 to TRBJ2-1, with 14 bases lining up with TRBD2. The DNA ends 3 residues before the CDR3 does, and the rest of the CDR3 is filled in from the germline J gene. V gave up 2 bases and J gave up 7 bases; unmatched junction bases: 10. Germline V gives CDR1 SGHDN, CDR2 FVKESK. The CDR3 runs to 18 residues. The complete variable domain, with remaining parts taken from reference TRBV14 and TRBJ2-1, reads EAGVTQFPSHSVIEKGQTVTLRCDPISGHDNLYWYRRVMGKEIKFLLHFVKESKQDESGMPNNRFLAERTGGTYSTLKVQPAELEDSGVYFCASSQLLGLAGGLNEQFFGPGTRLTVL.

As to this clone: The sequenced fragment ends 3 residues before the CDR3 boundary, so the rest is inferred from the germline J gene. J is TRBJ1-1 and V is TRBV6-4; D possibly corresponds to TRBD1 (5 bases). CDR1 is MRHNA, CDR2 SNTAGT, per germline. V lost 2 bases, J lost 1 base, and 8 bases lay in between. This CDR3 is 14 amino acids long. CDR3 bases read: TGTGCCAGCAGTGACACAGACAGGAACACTGAA. It translates to CASSDTDRNTE. The entire CDR3 is CASSDTDRNTEAFF.

Regarding this clone: The read halts 3 residues ahead of the CDR3 end, with the missing end drawn from the germline J gene. V gene TRBV5-6 combines with J gene TRBJ1-1, with a tentative D call TRBD1 (5 bases). V lost 6 bases to trimming and J lost 5 bases, with 14 bases between them. This CDR3 has 13 residues. CDR1 and CDR2 from the germline V gene are SGHDT and YYEEEE. Partial CDR3 DNA: TGTGCCAGCATCCTCGGGGGGTTTACTGAA. The encoded protein is CASILGGFTE. The CDR3 in full is CASILGGFTEAFF.